This T cell receptor (beta chain) stems from a study of T-cell memory formation after mild COVID-19. Study observations and caveats: Cross-reactive memory apparently joined, as some responding clones appeared in pre-infection memory. The SARS-CoV-2 specificity of second-wave clones reaching peak at day 37 remained unverified.

TCRdb re-derived calls from the 5' RACE reads in MiXCR, one entry per CDR3 protein. In the table there are about 82,000 distinct CDR3 sequences, around 13% of which are singletons. In regard to this clonotype: Its antigen remains unknown.

Germline CDR1 is MNHEY and CDR2 is SVGEGT. J gave up 2 bases and V 5 bases, and 7 bases lay outside the gene matches. This CDR3 contains 15 residues. The source material was PBMCs or a T cell subset sorted from them (not recorded which). The TCR was taken from an adult woman who had mild COVID-19 (a few samples of this study predate the infection). Cell type and time point are not known. The chain has TRBV6-2 or TRBV6-3 and TRBJ1-2; 8 bases are a match to TRBD1. CDR3 sequence (DNA): TGTGCCAGCAGTATCCGACAGGGGACCAACTATGGCTACACCTTC. Translation: CASSIRQGTNYGYTF.